Each of the 11 T cell receptor beta chains below was sequenced from the same sample in a study of long-term antiretroviral therapy in people with HIV. Running of the v3.0 immunoSEQ assay took place at survey level. The data were produced by immunoSEQ multiplex PCR, yet TCRdb's version contains in-frame clones alone and is incomplete. The data contain about 22,000 clones, more than 65% of them seen just once; the ten biggest clones take up about 20%. The source was unsorted PBMCs, collected 0.1 years before starting antiretroviral therapy. These receptors all come from a man aged 18 to 30 with HIV.

The gene calls are TRBV11-2 and TRBJ1-2; 9 bases align to TRBD1. The CDR3 spans 13 residues. Per germline, CDR1 SGHAT and CDR2 FQNNGV. With 5 bases clipped from V and 2 bases from J, the junction kept 0 bases outside the gene matches. CDR3 DNA: TGTGCCAGCAGCGGGACAGGGAACTATGGCTACACCTTC. This gives the protein CASSGTGNYGYTF.

CDR3 sequence reads: CASSFWGAYEQYF. The DNA for the CDR3 is TGCGCCAGCAGCTTCTGGGGGGCCTACGAGCAGTACTTC. The rearrangement links TRBV5-1 to TRBJ2-7; TRBD2 might be the D (6 bases). Trimming removed 2 bases from V and 2 bases from J, with 8 bases in between. CDR1 and CDR2 (germline): SGHRS, YFSETQ. The CDR3 has 13 amino acids.

The V gene is TRBV30, the J gene TRBJ2-3; D gene unclear. The ends were cut back, 5 bases at V and 0 bases at J, with 12 bases in the middle. Looked up from germline, CDR1 is GTSNPN and CDR2 is SVGIG (reference sequence). The CDR3 has 14 amino acids. The chain's CDR3 is CAWDRAASTDTQYF. The CDR3 DNA is TGTGCCTGGGATCGGGCGGCTAGCACAGATACGCAGTATTTT. Full variable domain (rest looked up from reference TRBV30 and TRBJ2-3): SQTIHQWPATLVQPVGSPLSLECTVEGTSNPNLYWYRQAAGRGLQLLFYSVGIGQISSEVPQNLSASRPQDRQFILSSKKLLLSDSGFYLCAWDRAASTDTQYFGPGTRLTVL.

The chain employs TRBV9 and TRBJ2-3; D not resolved. The CDR3 has 14 residues. V was shortened by 0 bases and J by 4 bases, with 9 bases between the two germline ends. Germline-derived CDR1 and CDR2 are SGDLS and YYNGEE. Here the CDR3 DNA reads TGTGCCAGCAGCGTAGAACGGCCCCCAGATACGCAGTATTTT. This gives the protein CASSVERPPDTQYF.

The gene calls are TRBV9 and TRBJ1-5; D is perhaps TRBD1 (5 bases). The CDR3 is 14 residues long. Germline CDR1 is SGDLS and CDR2 is YYNGEE. With 0 bases removed from V and 1 base from J, the gap between germline ends came to 5 bases. In DNA, the CDR3 is TGTGCCAGCAGCGTAGGGGGGAGCAATCAGCCCCAGCATTTT. As protein: CASSVGGSNQPQHF. The whole variable domain, filled in from reference TRBV9 and TRBJ1-5, reads DSGVTQTPKHLITATGQRVTLRCSPRSGDLSVYWYQQSLDQGLQFLIQYYNGEERAKGNILERFSAQQFPDLHSELNLSSLELGDSALYFCASSVGGSNQPQHFGDGTRLSIL.

J is TRBJ2-7 and V is TRBV7-3; a weak D match, TRBD1 (5 bases). The CDR3 runs 15 residues. V lost 2 bases and J 6 bases, leaving 17 bases between the germline ends. The germline V gene has CDR1 SGHTA and CDR2 FQGTGA. The CDR3 is CASSLYGQGKGEQYF. The CDR3, as DNA: TGTGCCAGCAGCTTATACGGTCAGGGAAAGGGCGAGCAGTACTTC.

This clone has a single count. The rearrangement uses TRBV2 and TRBJ2-1; unclear D gene. Germline-derived CDR1 and CDR2 are SNHLY and FYNNEI. Trimming removed 2 bases at V and 5 bases at J, with 7 bases between. This CDR3 has 13 residues. CDR3 DNA sequence: TGTGCCAGCAGTGAACAAGCGAACAATGAGCAGTTCTTC. Translation gives CASSEQANNEQFF.

V and J are TRBV5-1 and TRBJ2-1; the D gene is possibly TRBD2 (6 bases). Between the trimmed V and J ends, which lost 0 bases and 0 bases, there was a span of 10 bases. There are 16 residues in the CDR3. Germline V CDR1 and CDR2: SGHRS, YFSETQ. The CDR3: CASSLAGDPSYNEQFF. The CDR3 DNA reads TGCGCCAGCAGCTTGGCGGGGGATCCCTCCTACAATGAGCAGTTCTTC. Full variable domain (missing parts from reference TRBV5-1 and TRBJ2-1): KAGVTQTPRYLIKTRGQQVTLSCSPISGHRSVSWYQQTPGQGLQFLFEYFSETQRNKGNFPGRFSGRQFSNSRSEMNVSTLELGDSALYLCASSLAGDPSYNEQFFGPGTRLTVL.

The rearrangement uses TRBV5-6 and TRBJ1-2, with D maybe TRBD1 (6 bases). Germline CDR1 is SGHDT and CDR2 is YYEEEE. The CDR3 sequence is 12 residues long. The V and J ends lost 3 bases and 7 bases respectively, with 10 bases between them. CDR3 bases: TGTGCCAGCAGCTCAGACAGGTTTGGCTACACCTTC. This gives the protein CASSSDRFGYTF.

The chain is built from TRBV18 and TRBJ1-4; D may be TRBD1 (5 bases). V lost 5 bases and J 10 bases, leaving 14 bases between the germline ends. The germline V gene encodes CDR1 KGHSH and CDR2 LQKENI. The CDR3 is made up of 13 amino acids. This CDR3 reads CASSGDSGGKLFF. The DNA of the CDR3 is TGTGCCAGCTCAGGGGACTCCGGAGGAAAACTGTTTTTT.

The rearrangement links TRBV27 to TRBJ2-2; 10 bases are shared with TRBD1. J was trimmed by 7 bases and V by 4 bases; bases with no gene match: 6. The CDR3 is 15 residues long. Germline CDR1 and CDR2: MNHEY and SMNVEV (reference sequence). CDR3 in DNA: TGTGCCAGCAGTTCACGACAGGGGGCTGGCGGGGAGCTGTTTTTT. It codes for CASSSRQGAGGELFF.